Listed here are 30 T cell receptor beta chains from one sample, sequenced in a study of radiotherapy plus CTLA-4 blockade in lung cancer. Only in-frame clones appear in the TCRdb table, and some are missing; sequencing was by immunoSEQ multiplex PCR. The data hold under 15,000 clones, with 80% to 90% observed a single time. Here the sequenced sample was peripheral blood, taken from a patient treated with radiotherapy plus ipilimumab. These receptors all come from a human donor with non-small cell lung cancer that progressed on radiotherapy plus ipilimumab.

There are a few counts of this clone. The chain couples TRBV4-1 to TRBJ2-4; D is unresolved. Trimming stripped 0 bases from V and 0 bases from J, with 15 bases between. The germline CDR1 and CDR2 sequences are MGHRA and YSYEKL. The CDR3 loop spans 18 amino acids. The CDR3 region has the DNA TGCGCCAGCAGCCAAGATCCCTGGCTGATACTAGCCAAAAACATTCAGTACTTC. It yields the protein CASSQDPWLILAKNIQYF.

The rearrangement uses TRBV4-1 and TRBJ1-2; D unresolved. There are 16 residues in the CDR3. Trimming left V 1 base short and J 4 bases short, with 16 bases between. The germline V gene encodes CDR1 MGHRA and CDR2 YSYEKL. CDR3 in amino acids: CASSQAERRATYGYTF. The DNA for the CDR3 is TGCGCCAGCAGCCAAGCCGAAAGGCGGGCGACCTATGGCTACACCTTC.

The chain employs TRBV27 and TRBJ1-5, with a weak D call TRBD1 (6 bases). CDR3 length: 17 amino acids. The germline V gene encodes CDR1 MNHEY and CDR2 SMNVEV (reference sequence). Between the trimmed V and J ends, which lost 2 bases and 0 bases, there was a span of 14 bases. The DNA for the CDR3 is TGTGCCAGCAGTTTAAGTGCTTTCAGGGGTAGCAATCAGCCCCAGCATTTT. It specifies CASSLSAFRGSNQPQHF.

The CDR3 DNA reads TGCGCCAGCAGCATACAGGGGGAGGGAAAAGCTTTCTTT. Translated, it gives CASSIQGEGKAFF. The chain uses TRBV5-1 and TRBJ1-1; 8 bases map to TRBD1. The V segment lost 4 bases and the J segment 9 bases; nucleotides outside the gene matches: 8. Germline CDR1 is SGHRS and CDR2 is YFSETQ. CDR3 size: 13 residues. The whole variable domain, filled in from reference TRBV5-1 and TRBJ1-1, reads KAGVTQTPRYLIKTRGQQVTLSCSPISGHRSVSWYQQTPGQGLQFLFEYFSETQRNKGNFPGRFSGRQFSNSRSEMNVSTLELGDSALYLCASSIQGEGKAFFGQGTRLTVV.

V is TRBV16 and J is TRBJ2-2; D not certain. Germline loops: CDR1 KGHSY, CDR2 FQNENV. Trimming took 5 bases from V and 9 from J, leaving 7 bases between them. The CDR3 has 11 residues. CDR3 sequence (DNA): TGTGCCAGCAGCGCCCTACGGGAGCTGTTTTTT. It specifies CASSALRELFF.

The rearrangement links TRBV6-6 to TRBJ1-1, with D possibly TRBD1 on 6 matching bases. The CDR3 is made up of 15 amino acids. Trimming stripped 2 bases from V and 5 bases from J, with 15 bases between. Germline values: CDR1 MNHNY, CDR2 SVGAGI (reference sequence). CDR3 nucleotides: TGTGCCAGCAGTTACGGGAGGGGGGCCGGTACTGAAGCTTTCTTT. This encodes CASSYGRGAGTEAFF.

The rearrangement joins TRBV16 to TRBJ1-5; a weak D match, TRBD1 (5 bases). The CDR3 loop spans 14 amino acids. The germline V gene has CDR1 KGHSY and CDR2 FQNENV. V gave up 2 bases and J gave up 7 bases, with 12 bases separating them. This CDR3 is CASSQSGGEQPQHF. The CDR3 DNA reads as TGTGCCAGCAGCCAAAGCGGGGGGGAGCAGCCCCAGCATTTT.

V gene TRBV18 combines with J gene TRBJ2-3; 15 positions match TRBD2. V shed 6 bases and J 0 bases; nucleotides not matched to a gene: 1. The CDR3 has 16 residues. The germline CDR1 and CDR2 sequences are KGHSH and LQKENI. CDR3 DNA: TGTGCCAGCTCTGGACTAGCGGGGGGGAGCACAGATACGCAGTATTTT. It is translated as CASSGLAGGSTDTQYF.

The gene calls are TRBV6-1 and TRBJ2-7, with 10 bases matching TRBD2. The length of the CDR3 is 15 residues. The germline V gene encodes CDR1 MNHNS and CDR2 SASEGT. Germline trimming cut 2 bases from V and 7 bases from J; bases unmatched to any gene: 8. The CDR3 DNA reads TGTGCCAGCAGTGAATTCACTAGCGGGGTTGGGGAGCAGTACTTC. Its protein is CASSEFTSGVGEQYF.

This sequence joins TRBV4-2 and TRBJ2-2, with 7 bases fitting TRBD2. This CDR3 spans 17 amino acids. The ends lost 4 bases at V and 2 bases at J; junction bases unmatched: 10. CDR1 and CDR2 (germline): LGHNA, YNFKEQ. The CDR3 region is CASSRGFGGGNTGELFF. DNA for the CDR3: TGTGCCAGCAGCCGGGGCTTTGGCGGGGGTAACACCGGGGAGCTGTTTTTT.

The V gene is TRBV9, the J gene TRBJ1-1, with a weak D call TRBD1 (5 bases). V was cut by 0 bases and J by 4 bases, with 22 bases left in between. The CDR3 is 18 residues long. Germline CDR1 and CDR2: SGDLS and YYNGEE. The CDR3 DNA reads as TGTGCCAGCAGCGTAGTCGGTCTGGAGGGGCCCCCGGGCACTGAAGCTTTCTTT. It translates to CASSVVGLEGPPGTEAFF.

The chain is built from TRBV2 and TRBJ2-5; the D gene could be TRBD1 or TRBD2 (6 bases each). The J call could be wrong; TRBJ2-7 is a better fit for the DNA end. The CDR3 loop spans 14 amino acids. Looked up from germline, CDR1 is SNHLY and CDR2 is FYNNEI. The CDR3 sequence: CAGGEGGLSYEQYF. In DNA form, the CDR3 reads TGTGCCGGCGGCGAAGGGGGGTTGTCCTACGAGCAGTACTTC.

The sample holds a few counts of this clone. V gene TRBV5-6 combines with J gene TRBJ2-2; 9 bases align to TRBD2. The CDR3 length is 17 residues. V was pared by 3 bases and J by 4 bases, with 10 bases of the junction left unmatched. Germline lookup yields CDR1 SGHDT and CDR2 YYEEEE. CDR3 bases: TGTGCCAGCAGCTCTAATTGGCGGGGGGGACTCACCGGGGAGCTGTTTTTT. It encodes CASSSNWRGGLTGELFF. Full variable domain (outside the CDR3, taken from reference TRBV5-6 and TRBJ2-2): DAGVTQSPTHLIKTRGQQVTLRCSPKSGHDTVSWYQQALGQGPQFIFQYYEEEERQRGNFPDRFSGHQFPNYSSELNVNALLLGDSALYLCASSSNWRGGLTGELFFGEGSRLTVL.

The chain has TRBV21-1 and TRBJ1-1; the listed D gene, TRBD1, was not tested against the DNA. TRBV21-1 is tagged as a pseudogene. The CDR3 has 17 residues. The CDR3 spells CASSKIGTGEMNTEAFF. In DNA form, the CDR3 reads TGTGCCAGCAGCAAAATAGGGACAGGGGAAATGAACACTGAAGCTTTCTTT.

This chain joins TRBV6-6 and TRBJ2-7; D remains ambiguous. Per the germline V gene, CDR1 is MNHNY and CDR2 is SVGAGI (reference sequence). This CDR3 contains 11 residues. V lost 6 bases and J 5 bases, leaving 8 bases between the germline ends. The chain's CDR3 is CASRFSNEQYF. For the CDR3, the DNA is TGTGCCAGCAGGTTTAGCAACGAGCAGTACTTC.

The sample holds one count of this clone. CDR3 loop: CASSLSDNYGYTF. The CDR3 nucleotides read TGTGCCAGCAGCTTATCGGATAACTATGGCTACACCTTC. The chain couples TRBV11-2 to TRBJ1-2; D is unresolved. Germline CDR1 SGHAT, CDR2 FQNNGV. V was clipped by 2 bases and J by 1 base, with 5 bases between them. The CDR3 is 13 residues long.

Note on this clone: The sample has other DNA sequences that encode this CDR3 too. V usage is TRBV27 and J usage is TRBJ1-5; D may be TRBD1 (6 bases). The CDR3 covers 15 residues. CDR1 is MNHEY and CDR2 is SMNVEV in the germline V gene (reference sequence). Deletions cut 6 bases from V and 2 bases from J, with 14 bases between. In DNA form, the CDR3 reads TGTGCCAGCAGACCAGGGGTAATCGGCAATCAGCCCCAGCATTTT. Translated: CASRPGVIGNQPQHF.

The genes are TRBV5-1 and TRBJ1-2; D perhaps matches TRBD1 (5 bases). The CDR3 is 13 residues long. V was cut by 0 bases and J by 4 bases, with 7 bases left in between. The germline V gene encodes CDR1 SGHRS and CDR2 YFSETQ. CDR3 in DNA: TGCGCCAGCAGCTTGGCAGGGCCCTATGGCTACACCTTC. This translates into CASSLAGPYGYTF.

The V and J genes are TRBV19 and TRBJ1-3, with TRBD1 as a possible D gene (5 bases). V lost 4 bases and J 0 bases, leaving 10 bases between the germline ends. The germline CDR1 and CDR2 sequences are LNHDA and SQIVND (reference sequence). The CDR3 sequence is 15 residues long. CDR3: CASSTMTVSGNTIYF. In DNA, the CDR3 is TGTGCCAGTAGTACCATGACAGTCTCTGGAAACACCATATATTTT.

Comment on this clone: The junction differs from germline at one of its ends, possibly a read error. This rearrangement joins TRBV11-2 to TRBJ1-6, with D unclear. The CDR3 consists of 17 residues. Germline CDR1 and CDR2: SGHAT and FQNNGV. The CDR3 DNA follows: TGTGCCGGCAGCTTAGTAGGACTCGAACTTCTTAATTCACCCCTCCACTTT. Translated: CAGSLVGLELLNSPLHF. The complete variable domain, with remaining parts taken from reference TRBV11-2 and TRBJ1-6, reads EAGVAQSPRYKIIEKRQSVAFWCNPISGHATLYWYQQILGQGPKLLIQFQNNGVVDDSQLPKDRFSAERLKGVDSTLKIQPAKLEDSAVYLCAGSLVGLELLNSPLHFGNGTRLTVT.

The chain links TRBV6-5 to TRBJ1-2; TRBD1 aligns across 7 bases. Unmatched junction bases numbered 1, after V lost 9 bases and J lost 0 bases. This CDR3 region has 12 residues. Germline values: CDR1 MNHEY, CDR2 SVGAGI. CDR3 bases: TGTGCCAGTGGACAGGCTAACTATGGCTACACCTTC. As protein: CASGQANYGYTF.

The chain is built from TRBV7-9 and TRBJ1-4; no definite D call. V was trimmed by 5 bases and J by 5 bases, leaving 9 bases between them. Germline CDR1 and CDR2: SEHNR and FQNEAQ (reference sequence). This CDR3 contains 13 residues. This CDR3 is CASSPLGNEKLFF. The CDR3 coding sequence is TGTGCCAGCAGCCCCCTGGGGAATGAAAAACTGTTTTTT.

V is TRBV25-1 and J is TRBJ1-5; unclear D gene. Germline values: CDR1 MGHDK, CDR2 SYGVNS. The CDR3 is made up of 12 amino acids. Trimming took off 5 bases at V and 4 bases at J, with 6 bases between the two ends. The CDR3 reads CASSTSNQPQHF. The CDR3 DNA is TGTGCCAGCAGTACGTCAAATCAGCCCCAGCATTTT.

The gene calls are TRBV9 and TRBJ2-2, with D possibly being TRBD2 (7 bases). Germline V gives CDR1 SGDLS, CDR2 YYNGEE. The germline V and J ends were trimmed by 0 bases and 6 bases, with 12 bases remaining between them. This CDR3 is built from 15 residues. This CDR3 reads CASSVAGGYPGELFF. The CDR3 DNA reads as TGTGCCAGCAGCGTAGCGGGGGGCTATCCCGGGGAGCTGTTTTTT.

The chain is built from TRBV7-3 and TRBJ2-2, with D maybe TRBD2 (6 bases). This CDR3 contains 15 residues. V gave up 2 bases and J gave up 7 bases, with 14 bases separating them. Looked up from germline, CDR1 is SGHTA and CDR2 is FQGTGA. The DNA of the CDR3 is TGTGCCAGCAGCTTAGGGGCTAGCGCTGGCGGGGAGCTGTTTTTT. This translates into CASSLGASAGGELFF.

The V call is TRBV6-6, the J call TRBJ2-1, with a weak D call TRBD2 (5 bases). The CDR3 sequence is 14 residues long. The germline CDR1 and CDR2 sequences are MNHNY and SVGAGI (reference sequence). Between the trimmed V and J ends, which lost 8 bases and 0 bases, there was a span of 11 bases. The CDR3 loop reads CASQRSSSYNEQFF. CDR3 nucleotide sequence: TGTGCCAGCCAGCGGTCTTCCTCCTACAATGAGCAGTTCTTC.

The table lists this clone with a few counts. The genes are TRBV6-4 and TRBJ1-1; D may be TRBD1 (6 bases). The CDR3 consists of 16 residues. The V gene lost 0 bases and the J gene lost 3 bases, with 14 bases spanning the gap. The germline gives CDR1 MRHNA, CDR2 SNTAGT. The CDR3 DNA reads TGTGCCAGCAGTGACTCAATCGGGGGCCTGGACACTGAAGCTTTCTTT. Translation: CASSDSIGGLDTEAFF.

The V and J genes are TRBV28 and TRBJ2-7; 8 nucleotides line up with TRBD2. The CDR3 spans 16 residues. V lost 5 bases and J lost 3; bases outside the gene matches: 12. Germline V gene lookup returns CDR1 MDHEN and CDR2 SYDVKM. The CDR3, as DNA: TGTGCCAGCAGTCCGCCCTGGACTAGCCTAGGCTACGAGCAGTACTTC. It translates to CASSPPWTSLGYEQYF.

The rearrangement links TRBV29-1 to TRBJ2-7; D is possibly TRBD1 (6 bases). The CDR3 extends over 13 amino acids. The V gene lost 6 bases and the J gene lost 0 bases, with 12 bases spanning the gap. Germline values: CDR1 SQVTM, CDR2 ANQGSEA. The CDR3 DNA is TGCAGCGTCATTGGGGGCCTCTCCTACGAGCAGTACTTC. Encoded protein: CSVIGGLSYEQYF.

The chain combines TRBV21-1 with TRBJ1-6. TRBV21-1 is a pseudogene locus. CDR3 length: 21 residues. CDR3 sequence (DNA): TGTGCCAGCAGCAAAGGGAGGGGACCAAACCGCAGTAGCTCCTATAATTCACCCCTCCACTTT. Residues: CASSKGRGPNRSSSYNSPLHF.